The present T cell receptor beta chain was sequenced within a study of CD4 T cell repertoires in COVID-19. Study-wide findings and caveats: Several top expanded SARS-CoV-2-reactive clonotypes were shared by two or three memory subsets. In SARS-CoV and/or HKU1 spike cultures, between about 6.5 and 28% of SARS-CoV-2 clonotypes reappeared.

No culture step preceded sequencing of the ex vivo isolated memory T cells. Generated by immunoSEQ multiplex PCR, the TCRdb table keeps only in-frame clones and is missing some. The sample lists about 24,000 clones; 93% were seen once. This clone has only a few counts. Its antigen is still unknown. The CDR3 has 15 amino acids. Germline lookup yields CDR1 SNHLY and CDR2 FYNNEI. Deletions cut 4 bases from V and 4 bases from J, with 11 bases between. The sample in question was circulating follicular helper CD4+ T cells (cTfh) from blood, obtained before the COVID-19 pandemic. This receptor was taken from a human donor who had COVID-19. The rearrangement uses TRBV2 and TRBJ2-6, with D possibly being TRBD2 (5 bases). CDR3 bases: TGTGCCAGCAGTGTCGAGGGCCCAGGGGCCAACGTCCTGACTTTC. Residues: CASSVEGPGANVLTF.